This T cell receptor (beta chain) is drawn from a study of graft-versus-host responses after intestinal transplantation. Across the whole study: Anti-thymocyte globulin was used for induction in all recipients, who then took tacrolimus and steroids for approximately three years. Findings of the study overall: Among circulating GvH clones, peak levels were associated with early post-transplant declines in HvG clones.

Some clones are missing from TCRdb's copy, which holds only in-frame ones; the method was immunoSEQ multiplex PCR. The repertoire holds about 71,000 clones, with just under 95% as singletons. On this clone: Its target is not known.

The sequenced sample was unstimulated CD8+ T cells sorted from spleen or lymph node cells, obtained before intestinal transplant. The TCR was taken from a human donor who received an intestinal transplant.

CDR3 sequence: CASSLPGTFYGYTF. In nucleotides, the CDR3 is TGCGCCAGCAGCCTACCCGGGACATTCTATGGCTACACCTTC. V and J are TRBV4-1 and TRBJ1-2, with D perhaps matching TRBD1 (6 bases). With 4 bases removed from V and 4 bases from J, the gap between germline ends came to 13 bases. CDR1 and CDR2 from the germline V gene are MGHRA and YSYEKL. The CDR3 runs 14 residues.